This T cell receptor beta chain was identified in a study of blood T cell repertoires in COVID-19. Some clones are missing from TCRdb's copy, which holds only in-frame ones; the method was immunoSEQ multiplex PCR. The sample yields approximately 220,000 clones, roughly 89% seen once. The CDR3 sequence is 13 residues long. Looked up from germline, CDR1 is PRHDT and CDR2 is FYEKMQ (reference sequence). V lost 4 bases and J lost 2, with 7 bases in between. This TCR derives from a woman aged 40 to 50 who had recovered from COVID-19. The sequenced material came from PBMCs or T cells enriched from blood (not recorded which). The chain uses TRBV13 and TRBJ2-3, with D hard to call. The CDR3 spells CASSSVPTDTQYF. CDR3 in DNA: TGTGCCAGCAGCTCGGTCCCCACAGATACGCAGTATTTT.